One T cell receptor beta chain is described in this entry. Its target is not known. Other DNA sequences within the sample encode an identical CDR3. The data are from a study of shared clonotypes between healthy human individuals. Study-wide results and limits: Non-shared clonotypes were found to have lower generation probabilities than the clonotypes that were shared by all four of the sorted-subset donors.

Naive CD8 cells comprised CD45RO-negative, CCR7-positively selected cells, excluding terminally differentiated effector memory CD45RA+ cells. V was trimmed by 9 bases and J by 2 bases, leaving 14 bases between them. CDR3 size: 14 residues. CDR1 is MNHEY, CDR2 SMNVEV, per germline (reference sequence). Data came from immunoSEQ multiplex PCR; TCRdb stores just in-frame clones and leaves some out. The data contain more than 2 million clones, about 95% of them singletons. The J gene is TRBJ1-5, the V gene TRBV27, with a tentative D call TRBD1 (5 bases). The sequenced material came from naive CD8+ T cells sorted from blood. The TCR originated in a man between 18 and 35 years old in good health. The DNA of the CDR3 is TGTGCCAGTTCACTGGTGGGGGGCAATCAGCCCCAGCATTTT. It yields the protein CASSLVGGNQPQHF.